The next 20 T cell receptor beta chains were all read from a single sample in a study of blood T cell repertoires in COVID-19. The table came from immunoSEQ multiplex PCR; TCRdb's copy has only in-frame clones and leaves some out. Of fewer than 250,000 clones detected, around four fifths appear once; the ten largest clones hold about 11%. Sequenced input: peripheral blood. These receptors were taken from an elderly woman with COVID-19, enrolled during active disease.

CDR3 DNA sequence: TGTGCCAGCACTTACGGAGGCCAGGGGACTGAAGCTTTCTTT. This codes for CASTYGGQGTEAFF. The chain is built from TRBV7-8 and TRBJ1-1; tentatively, D is TRBD1 (6 bases). Germline-derived CDR1 and CDR2 are SGHVS and FQNEAQ. This CDR3 is 14 amino acids long. The germline V and J ends were trimmed by 7 bases and 5 bases, with 17 bases remaining between them.

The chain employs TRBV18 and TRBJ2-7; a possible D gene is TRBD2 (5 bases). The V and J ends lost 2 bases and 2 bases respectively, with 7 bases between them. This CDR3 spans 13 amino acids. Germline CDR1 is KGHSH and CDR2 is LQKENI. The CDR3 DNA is TGTGCCAGCTCACCAAGGGAGACCTACGAGCAGTACTTC. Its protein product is CASSPRETYEQYF. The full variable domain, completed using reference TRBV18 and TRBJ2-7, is NAGVMQNPRHLVRRRGQEARLRCSPMKGHSHVYWYRQLPEEGLKFMVYLQKENIIDESGMPKERFSAEFPKEGPSILRIQQVVRGDSAAYFCASSPRETYEQYFGPGTRLTVT.

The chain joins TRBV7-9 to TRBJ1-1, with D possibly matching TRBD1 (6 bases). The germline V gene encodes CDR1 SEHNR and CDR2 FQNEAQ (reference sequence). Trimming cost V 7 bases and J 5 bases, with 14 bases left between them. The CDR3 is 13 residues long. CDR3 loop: CASTYSGVTEAFF. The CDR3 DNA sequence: TGTGCCAGCACCTACTCAGGGGTTACTGAAGCTTTCTTT.

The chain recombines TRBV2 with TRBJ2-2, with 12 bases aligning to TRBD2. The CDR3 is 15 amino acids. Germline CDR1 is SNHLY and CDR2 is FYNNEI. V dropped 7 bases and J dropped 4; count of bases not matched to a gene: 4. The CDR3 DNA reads TGTGCCAGCAAGCTACTAGCGGGGGGCACCGGGGAGCTGTTTTTT. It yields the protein CASKLLAGGTGELFF.

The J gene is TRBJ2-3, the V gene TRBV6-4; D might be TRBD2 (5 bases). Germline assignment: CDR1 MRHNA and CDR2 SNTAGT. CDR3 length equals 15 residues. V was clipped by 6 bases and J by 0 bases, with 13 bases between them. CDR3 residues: CASSGDVASTDTQYF. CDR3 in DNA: TGTGCCAGCAGCGGGGATGTTGCTAGCACAGATACGCAGTATTTT.

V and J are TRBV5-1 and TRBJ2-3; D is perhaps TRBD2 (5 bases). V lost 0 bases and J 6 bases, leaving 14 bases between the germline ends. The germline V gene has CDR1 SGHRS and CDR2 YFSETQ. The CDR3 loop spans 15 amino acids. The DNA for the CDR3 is TGCGCCAGCAGCTTGGGTAGTCTAGCCAAGGATACGCAGTATTTT. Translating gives CASSLGSLAKDTQYF.

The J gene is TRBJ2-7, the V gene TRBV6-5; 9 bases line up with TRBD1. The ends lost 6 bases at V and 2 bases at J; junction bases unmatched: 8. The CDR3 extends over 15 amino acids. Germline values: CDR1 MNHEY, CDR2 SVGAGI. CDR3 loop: CASSLGTGIPYEQYF. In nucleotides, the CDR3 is TGTGCCAGCAGCCTGGGGACAGGGATACCCTACGAGCAGTACTTC.

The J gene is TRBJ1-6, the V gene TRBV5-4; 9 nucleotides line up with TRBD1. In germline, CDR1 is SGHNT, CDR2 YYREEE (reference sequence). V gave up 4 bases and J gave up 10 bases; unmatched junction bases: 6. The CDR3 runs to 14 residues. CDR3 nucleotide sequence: TGTGCCAGCAGCCCCGGGACAGGGCAATCACCCCTCCACTTT. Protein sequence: CASSPGTGQSPLHF.

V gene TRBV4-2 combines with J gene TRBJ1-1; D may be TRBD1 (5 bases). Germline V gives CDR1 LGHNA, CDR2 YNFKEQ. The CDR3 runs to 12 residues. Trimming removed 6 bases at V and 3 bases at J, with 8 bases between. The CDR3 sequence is CASRGAYTEAFF. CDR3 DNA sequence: TGTGCCAGCAGAGGGGCATACACTGAAGCTTTCTTT.

CDR3 sequence: CASSSNPTGPQHF. The CDR3 bases are TGTGCCAGCTCATCAAACCCGACGGGGCCCCAGCATTTT. The gene calls are TRBV18 and TRBJ1-5, with D unclear. The ends were cut back, 5 bases at V and 9 bases at J, with 14 bases in the middle. The CDR3 has 13 amino acids. Germline V lookup: CDR1 KGHSH, CDR2 LQKENI.

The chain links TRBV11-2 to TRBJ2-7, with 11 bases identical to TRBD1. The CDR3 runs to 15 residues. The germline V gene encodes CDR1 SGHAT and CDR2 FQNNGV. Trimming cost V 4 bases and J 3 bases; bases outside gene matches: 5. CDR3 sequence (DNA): TGTGCCAGCAGCTGGGACAGGGGGGAAATCTACGAGCAGTACTTC. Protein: CASSWDRGEIYEQYF.

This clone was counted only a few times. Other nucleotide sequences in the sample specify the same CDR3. The DNA of the CDR3 is TGTGCCAGCTCACCAGGAACAGGTACCTACGAGCAGTACTTC. Residues: CASSPGTGTYEQYF. This chain connects TRBV18 to TRBJ2-7; D may be TRBD1 (5 bases). This CDR3 has 14 residues. V dropped 2 bases and J dropped 2 bases, with 10 bases sitting between them. Per the germline V gene, CDR1 is KGHSH and CDR2 is LQKENI.

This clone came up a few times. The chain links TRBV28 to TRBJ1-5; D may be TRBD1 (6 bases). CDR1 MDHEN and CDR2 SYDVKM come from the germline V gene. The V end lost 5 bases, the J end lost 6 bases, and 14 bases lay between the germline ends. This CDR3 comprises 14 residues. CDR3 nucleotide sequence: TGTGCCAGCAGTCTAAGCGGGGGCTCTCAGCCCCAGCATTTT. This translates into CASSLSGGSQPQHF.

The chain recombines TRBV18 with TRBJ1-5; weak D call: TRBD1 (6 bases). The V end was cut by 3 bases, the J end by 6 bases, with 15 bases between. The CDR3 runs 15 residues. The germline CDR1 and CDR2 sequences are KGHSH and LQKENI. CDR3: CASSPSRGLFQPQHF. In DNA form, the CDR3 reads TGTGCCAGCTCACCGTCCAGGGGATTGTTTCAGCCCCAGCATTTT.

CDR3 in amino acids: CASSFRTSGGAGEQYV. CDR3 DNA sequence: TGTGCCAGCAGTTTCCGGACTAGCGGGGGGGCCGGAGAGCAGTACGTC. The V call is TRBV28, the J call TRBJ2-7; 15 nucleotides agree with TRBD2. The CDR3 runs to 16 residues. V was pared by 3 bases and J by 7 bases, with 7 bases of the junction left unmatched. CDR1 and CDR2 (germline): MDHEN, SYDVKM.

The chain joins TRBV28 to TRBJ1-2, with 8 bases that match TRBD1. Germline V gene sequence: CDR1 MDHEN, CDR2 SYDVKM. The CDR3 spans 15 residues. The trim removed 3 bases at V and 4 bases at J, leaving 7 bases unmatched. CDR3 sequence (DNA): TGTGCCAGCAGTTTTTTTGGACAGGGAGTCTATGGCTACACCTTC. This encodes CASSFFGQGVYGYTF.

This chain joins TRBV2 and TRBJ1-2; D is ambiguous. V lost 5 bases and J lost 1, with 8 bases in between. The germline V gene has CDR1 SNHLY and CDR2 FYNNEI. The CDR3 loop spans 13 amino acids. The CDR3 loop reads CASSSDINYGYTF. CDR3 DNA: TGTGCCAGCAGTTCCGACATTAACTATGGCTACACCTTC.

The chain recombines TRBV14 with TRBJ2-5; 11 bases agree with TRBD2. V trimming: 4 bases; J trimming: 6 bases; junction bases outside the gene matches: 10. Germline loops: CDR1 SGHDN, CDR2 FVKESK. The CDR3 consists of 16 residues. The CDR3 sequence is CASSPNLSGGAKTQYF. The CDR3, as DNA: TGTGCCAGCAGCCCGAACCTTAGCGGGGGGGCGAAGACCCAGTACTTC.

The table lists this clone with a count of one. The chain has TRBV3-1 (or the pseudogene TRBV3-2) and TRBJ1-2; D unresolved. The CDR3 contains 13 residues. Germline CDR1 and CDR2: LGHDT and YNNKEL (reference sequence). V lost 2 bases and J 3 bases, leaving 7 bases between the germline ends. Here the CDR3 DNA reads TGTGCCAGCAGCCAAATGGGCTACTATGGCTACACCTTC. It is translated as CASSQMGYYGYTF.

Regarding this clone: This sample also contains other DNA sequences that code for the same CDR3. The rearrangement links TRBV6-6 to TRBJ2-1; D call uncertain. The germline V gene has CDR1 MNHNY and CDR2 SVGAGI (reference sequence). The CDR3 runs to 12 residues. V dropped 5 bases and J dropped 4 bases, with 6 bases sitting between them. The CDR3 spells CASSRPYNEQFF. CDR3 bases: TGTGCCAGCAGTCGACCTTACAATGAGCAGTTCTTC.